This is a list of T cell receptor beta chains from one sample in a study of prognosis after radiotherapy for stage I lung cancer. One entry per CDR3 protein results from TCRdb running MiXCR on the multiplex PCR reads. The repertoire holds some 39,000 distinct CDR3 sequences, with about 24% as singletons. Material: PBMCs, obtained before or after stereotactic body radiation therapy (not recorded which). These receptors were taken from a donor over 45 with non-small cell lung cancer. Both conserved end residues are part of each CDR3. The D gene is left open where the match is weak. Rows give clone size only sometimes, using once, few, many, or a class for an expanded clone.

>TRBJ1-4|many|TRBV5-1|-|17
CASSFGLSGGTNEKLFF
TGCGCCAGCAGCTTTGGACTCAGCGGGGGTACTAATGAAAAACTGTTTTTT
>TRBJ2-7|many|TRBV3-1|TRBD1|14
CASSLDRDDTEQYF
TGTGCCAGCAGCCTGGACAGGGACGATACCGAGCAGTACTTC
>TRBJ2-7|many|TRBV20-1|-|12
CSARKPGYEQYF
TGCAGTGCTAGGAAACCTGGCTACGAGCAGTACTTC
>TRBJ2-1|many|TRBV24-1|TRBD1|16
CATSGFTGGDINEQFF
TGTGCCACCAGTGGTTTCACAGGGGGTGATATCAATGAGCAGTTCTTC
>TRBJ2-7|many|TRBV2|-|14
CASSSRINSYEQYF
TGTGCCAGCAGTTCCCGTATTAACTCCTACGAGCAGTACTTC
>TRBJ1-2|many|TRBV12-3/TRBV12-4|-|11
CASSFRRVRAF
TGTGCCAGCAGTTTTCGCAGGGTTCGGGCCTTC
>TRBJ2-5|many|TRBV20-1|-|15
CSASEANPRLETQYF
TGCAGTGCTAGTGAGGCTAACCCACGGCTCGAGACCCAGTACTTC
>TRBJ1-4|many|TRBV28|-|14
CASSRGGSNEKLFF
TGTGCCAGCAGTCGAGGGGGGTCCAATGAAAAACTGTTTTTT
>TRBJ2-1|many|TRBV2|TRBD2|15
CASSPGLARGNEQFF
TGTGCCAGCAGTCCCGGACTAGCGAGGGGCAATGAGCAGTTCTTC
>TRBJ2-5|few|TRBV3-1|TRBD2|17
CASSQETKREGRETQYF
TGTGCCAGCAGCCAAGAGACTAAGCGGGAGGGCCGGGAGACCCAGTACTTC
>TRBJ1-1|-|TRBV10-3|-|12
CDIGDRNTEAFF
TGTGACATCGGTGATCGGAACACTGAAGCTTTCTTT
>TRBJ2-1|many|TRBV5-5|TRBD2|14
CASIPGGPGNEQFF
TGTGCCAGCATTCCGGGGGGGCCGGGCAATGAGCAGTTCTTC
>TRBJ2-3|many|TRBV7-3|-|15
CASSPYPRRPDTQYF
TGTGCCAGCAGCCCGTACCCTAGACGCCCAGATACGCAGTATTTT
>TRBJ1-5|many|TRBV6-2/TRBV6-3|-|14
CASSLSGLQKPQHF
TGTGCCAGCAGCTTATCGGGACTTCAGAAGCCCCAGCATTTT
>TRBJ2-7|many|TRBV9|-|14
CASSPRQTSYEQYF
TGTGCCAGCAGCCCTCGACAGACCTCCTACGAGCAGTACTTC
>TRBJ2-2|many|TRBV5-5|-|13
CASRAGSTGELFF
TGTGCCAGCAGAGCAGGGTCCACCGGGGAGCTGTTTTTT
>TRBJ2-2|many|TRBV2|TRBD2|15
CASEVGLAIKGELFF
TGTGCCAGCGAAGTGGGACTAGCAATAAAGGGGGAGCTGTTTTTT
>TRBJ1-1|many|TRBV30|TRBD1|12
CACFRDRVRTFF
TGTGCCTGCTTCCGGGACAGGGTTCGTACTTTCTTT
>TRBJ1-2|many|TRBV18|-|15
CASSFVAQGTRGYTF
TGTGCCAGCTCATTCGTCGCCCAGGGCACAAGGGGCTACACCTTC
>TRBJ1-1|-|TRBV11-3|-|18
CAAAAAFNRGLDDTEAFF
TGTGCAGCAGCTGCAGCCTTCAACCGGGGCTTGGACGACACTGAAGCTTTCTTT
>TRBJ1-2|many|TRBV2|-|11
CASSGGHGYTF
TGTGCCAGCAGCGGGGGACATGGCTACACCTTC
>TRBJ2-2|many|TRBV24-1|TRBD1|14
CATSDPDRAGQLFF
TGTGCCACCAGTGACCCTGACAGGGCCGGTCAGCTGTTTTTT
>TRBJ2-5|few|TRBV5-1|-|16
CASSFGEGGALETQYF
TGCGCCAGCAGCTTTGGGGAAGGGGGGGCACTGGAGACCCAGTACTTC
>TRBJ2-2|many|TRBV5-1|-|13
CASSLDMGGELFF
TGCGCCAGCAGCTTGGATATGGGCGGGGAGCTGTTTTTT
>TRBJ1-3|many|TRBV7-9|-|13
CASPRGSGNTIYF
TGTGCCAGCCCACGAGGGTCCGGAAACACCATATATTTT
>TRBJ2-2|many|TRBV28|-|13
CASGREGARELFF
TGTGCCAGCGGAAGGGAGGGGGCAAGGGAGCTGTTTTTT
>TRBJ2-1|many|TRBV20-1|-|13
CSLHRGAGNEQFF
TGCAGTTTACATCGGGGGGCCGGGAATGAGCAGTTCTTC
>TRBJ2-1|many|TRBV28|TRBD1|16
CASISLQAGTGLEQFF
TGTGCCAGCATCTCACTCCAGGCCGGGACAGGGTTAGAGCAGTTCTTC
>TRBJ2-1|many|TRBV12-3/TRBV12-4|TRBD2|15
CASSFGSGRANEQFF
TGTGCCAGCAGTTTTGGGAGCGGGAGGGCAAATGAGCAGTTCTTC
>TRBJ1-1|many|TRBV18|-|12
CASSPAVTEAFF
TGTGCCAGCTCACCGGCGGTAACTGAAGCTTTCTTT
>TRBJ1-4|many|TRBV5-5|-|12
CASSLSTEKLFF
TGTGCCAGCAGCTTGTCGACCGAAAAACTGTTTTTT
>TRBJ2-3|-|TRBV20-1|-|18
CSARRTGEREGLADTQYF
TGCAGTGCTAGGAGGACAGGGGAGCGGGAGGGCCTCGCAGATACGCAGTATTTT
>TRBJ1-1|many|TRBV2|-|12
CASSEGGVKAFF
TGTGCCAGCAGTGAAGGGGGCGTGAAAGCTTTCTTT
>TRBJ1-5|-|TRBV5-6|-|11
CASSSGGPQHF
TGTGCCAGCAGCTCGGGAGGGCCCCAGCATTTT
>TRBJ2-2|many|TRBV12-3/TRBV12-4|-|12
CASSFVPGELFF
TGTGCCAGCAGTTTTGTGCCCGGGGAGCTGTTTTTT
>TRBJ2-3|many|TRBV2|TRBD2|18
CASSPTPGTRPITDTQYF
TGTGCCAGCAGCCCTACTCCCGGGACTAGACCCATCACAGATACGCAGTATTTT
>TRBJ2-3|-|TRBV2|-|19
CASSENYRELRSCTDTQYF
TGTGCCAGCAGTGAGAACTATCGGGAGTTACGATCCTGCACAGATACGCAGTATTTT
>TRBJ2-2|many|TRBV2|TRBD1|14
CASSLGQSTGELFF
TGTGCCAGCAGTTTGGGACAGTCCACCGGGGAGCTGTTTTTT
>TRBJ2-3|many|TRBV28|-|17
CASSYPLFAGSTDTQYF
TGTGCCAGCAGTTACCCTTTATTCGCGGGCAGCACAGATACGCAGTATTTT
>TRBJ2-1|many|TRBV28|-|17
CASSFTRLGSSYNEQFF
TGTGCCAGCAGTTTTACCCGCCTTGGGAGCTCCTACAATGAGCAGTTCTTC